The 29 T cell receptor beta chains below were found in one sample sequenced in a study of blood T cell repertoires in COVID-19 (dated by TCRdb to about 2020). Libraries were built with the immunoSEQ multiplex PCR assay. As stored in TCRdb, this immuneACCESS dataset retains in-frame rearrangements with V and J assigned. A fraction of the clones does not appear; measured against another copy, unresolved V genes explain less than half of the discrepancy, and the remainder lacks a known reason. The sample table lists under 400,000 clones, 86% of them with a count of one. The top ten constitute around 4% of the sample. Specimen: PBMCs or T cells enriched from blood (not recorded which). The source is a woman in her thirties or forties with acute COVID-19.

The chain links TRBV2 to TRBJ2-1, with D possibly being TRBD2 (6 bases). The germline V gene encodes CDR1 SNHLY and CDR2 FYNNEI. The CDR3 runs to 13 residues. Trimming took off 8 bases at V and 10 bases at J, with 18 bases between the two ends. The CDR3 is CASLLGRNNEQFF. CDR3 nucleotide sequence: TGTGCCAGCCTTCTAGGGAGGAATAACGAGCAGTTCTTC.

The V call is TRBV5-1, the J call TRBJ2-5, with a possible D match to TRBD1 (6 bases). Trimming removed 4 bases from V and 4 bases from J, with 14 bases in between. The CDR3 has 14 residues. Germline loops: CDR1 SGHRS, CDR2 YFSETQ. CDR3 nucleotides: TGCGCCAGCAGCGCCCGAGGGGGTGGAGAGACCCAGTACTTC. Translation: CASSARGGGETQYF.

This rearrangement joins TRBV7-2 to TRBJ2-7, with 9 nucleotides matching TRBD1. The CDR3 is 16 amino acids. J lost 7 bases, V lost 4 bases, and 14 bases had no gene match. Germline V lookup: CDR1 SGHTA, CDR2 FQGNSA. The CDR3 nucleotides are TGTGCCAGCAGCTCCAAACCGGGACAGGGTGTTCCTGAGCAGTACTTC. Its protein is CASSSKPGQGVPEQYF.

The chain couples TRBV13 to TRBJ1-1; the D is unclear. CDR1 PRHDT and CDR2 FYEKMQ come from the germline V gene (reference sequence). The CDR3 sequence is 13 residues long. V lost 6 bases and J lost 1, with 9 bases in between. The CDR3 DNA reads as TGTGCCAGCAGTCCAACAGAGAACACTGAAGCTTTCTTT. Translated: CASSPTENTEAFF.

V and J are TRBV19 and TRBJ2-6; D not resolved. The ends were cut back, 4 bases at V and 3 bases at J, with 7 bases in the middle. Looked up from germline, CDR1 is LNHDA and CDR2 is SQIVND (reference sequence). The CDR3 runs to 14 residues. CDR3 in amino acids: CASSRGGGANVLTF. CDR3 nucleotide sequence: TGTGCCAGTAGTAGAGGCGGTGGGGCCAACGTCCTGACTTTC.

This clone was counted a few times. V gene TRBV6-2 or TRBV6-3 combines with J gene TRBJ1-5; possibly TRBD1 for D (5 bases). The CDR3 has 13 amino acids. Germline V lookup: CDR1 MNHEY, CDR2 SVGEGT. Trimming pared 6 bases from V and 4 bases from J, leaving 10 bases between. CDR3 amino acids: CASSPTENQPQHF. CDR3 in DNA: TGTGCCAGCAGCCCGACAGAAAATCAGCCCCAGCATTTT.

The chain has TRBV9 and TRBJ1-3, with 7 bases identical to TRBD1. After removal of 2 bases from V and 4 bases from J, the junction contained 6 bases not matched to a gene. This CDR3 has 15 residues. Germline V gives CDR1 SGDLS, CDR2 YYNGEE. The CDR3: CASSVKEGAGNTIYF. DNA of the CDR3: TGTGCCAGCAGCGTCAAGGAGGGGGCAGGAAACACCATATATTTT.

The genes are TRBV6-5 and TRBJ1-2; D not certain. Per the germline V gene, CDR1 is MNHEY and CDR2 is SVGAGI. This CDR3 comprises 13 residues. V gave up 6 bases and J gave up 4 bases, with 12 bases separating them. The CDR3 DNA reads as TGTGCCAGCAGGTCCCAGGTCGTCTATGGCTACACCTTC. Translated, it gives CASRSQVVYGYTF.

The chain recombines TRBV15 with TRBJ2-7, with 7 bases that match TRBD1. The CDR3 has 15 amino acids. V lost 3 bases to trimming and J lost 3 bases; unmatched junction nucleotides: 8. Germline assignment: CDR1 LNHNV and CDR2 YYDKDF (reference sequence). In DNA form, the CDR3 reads TGTGCCACCAGCAGGACGACAGGGTCCTACTACGAGCAGTACTTC. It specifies CATSRTTGSYYEQYF.

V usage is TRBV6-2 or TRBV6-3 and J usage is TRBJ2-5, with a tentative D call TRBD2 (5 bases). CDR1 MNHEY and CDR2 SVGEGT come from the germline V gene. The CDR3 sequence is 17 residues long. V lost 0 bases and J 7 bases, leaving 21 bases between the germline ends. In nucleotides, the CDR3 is TGTGCCAGCAGTTACTCAAGTGCTGGGAATGTTGGGAGGACCCAGTACTTC. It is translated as CASSYSSAGNVGRTQYF.

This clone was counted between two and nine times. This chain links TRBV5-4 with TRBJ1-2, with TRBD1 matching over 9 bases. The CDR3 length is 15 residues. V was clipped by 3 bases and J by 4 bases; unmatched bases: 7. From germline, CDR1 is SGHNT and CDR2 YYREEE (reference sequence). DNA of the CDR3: TGTGCCAGCAGCTGGGACAGGGATCTGCGCTATGGCTACACCTTC. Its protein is CASSWDRDLRYGYTF.

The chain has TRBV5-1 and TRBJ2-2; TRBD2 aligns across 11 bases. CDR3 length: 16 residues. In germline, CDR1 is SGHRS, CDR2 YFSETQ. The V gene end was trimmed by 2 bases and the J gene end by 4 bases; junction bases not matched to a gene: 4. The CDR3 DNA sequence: TGCGCCAGCAGCTTTATAGCGGGAGGGCCCACCGGGGAGCTGTTTTTT. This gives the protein CASSFIAGGPTGELFF. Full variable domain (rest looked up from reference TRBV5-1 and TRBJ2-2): KAGVTQTPRYLIKTRGQQVTLSCSPISGHRSVSWYQQTPGQGLQFLFEYFSETQRNKGNFPGRFSGRQFSNSRSEMNVSTLELGDSALYLCASSFIAGGPTGELFFGEGSRLTVL.

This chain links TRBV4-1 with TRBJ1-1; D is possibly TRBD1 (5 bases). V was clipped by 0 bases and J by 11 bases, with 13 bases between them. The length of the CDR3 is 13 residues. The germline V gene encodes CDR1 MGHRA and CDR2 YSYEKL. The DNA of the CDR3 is TGCGCCAGCAGCCAAGATTCCGGGACTGGGGCTTTCTTT. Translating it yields CASSQDSGTGAFF.

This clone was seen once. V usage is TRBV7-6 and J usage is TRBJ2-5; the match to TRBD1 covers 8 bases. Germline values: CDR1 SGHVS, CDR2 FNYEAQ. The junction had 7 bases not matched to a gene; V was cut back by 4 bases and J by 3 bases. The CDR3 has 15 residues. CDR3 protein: CASSSGTGTKETQYF. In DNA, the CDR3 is TGTGCCAGCAGCTCGGGGACAGGTACTAAAGAGACCCAGTACTTC.

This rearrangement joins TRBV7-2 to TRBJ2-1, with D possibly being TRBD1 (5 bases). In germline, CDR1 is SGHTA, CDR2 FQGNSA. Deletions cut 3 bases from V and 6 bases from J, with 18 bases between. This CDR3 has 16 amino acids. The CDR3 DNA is TGTGCCAGCAGCTTGCCAAATAGGGGCCTTTCCAATGAGCAGTTCTTC. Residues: CASSLPNRGLSNEQFF.

This CDR3 is CASSVGGRSYNEQFF. The CDR3 region has the DNA TGTGCCAGCAGCGTAGGTGGCCGCTCCTACAATGAGCAGTTCTTC. The genes are TRBV9 and TRBJ2-1; D is ambiguous. There are 15 residues in the CDR3. V lost 0 bases and J 0 bases, leaving 7 bases between the germline ends. CDR1 and CDR2 (germline): SGDLS, YYNGEE.

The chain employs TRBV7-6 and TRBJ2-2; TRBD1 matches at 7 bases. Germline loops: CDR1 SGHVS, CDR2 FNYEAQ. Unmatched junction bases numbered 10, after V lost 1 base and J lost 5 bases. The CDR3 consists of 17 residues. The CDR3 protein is CASSLVGRGSITGELFF. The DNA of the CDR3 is TGTGCCAGCAGCTTAGTTGGCAGGGGGTCGATAACCGGGGAGCTGTTTTTT.

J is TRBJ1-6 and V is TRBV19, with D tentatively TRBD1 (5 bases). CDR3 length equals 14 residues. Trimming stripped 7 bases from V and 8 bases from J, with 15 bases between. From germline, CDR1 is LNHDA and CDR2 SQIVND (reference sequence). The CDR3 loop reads CASTSRVGDSPLHF. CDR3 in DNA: TGTGCCAGTACGAGCAGGGTTGGTGATTCACCCCTCCACTTT.

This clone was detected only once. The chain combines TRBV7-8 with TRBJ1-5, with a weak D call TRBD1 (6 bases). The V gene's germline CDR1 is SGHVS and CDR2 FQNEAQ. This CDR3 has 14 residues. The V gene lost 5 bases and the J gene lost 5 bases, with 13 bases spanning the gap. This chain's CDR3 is CASSPGTSDQPQHF. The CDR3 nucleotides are TGTGCCAGCAGCCCTGGGACATCCGATCAGCCCCAGCATTTT.

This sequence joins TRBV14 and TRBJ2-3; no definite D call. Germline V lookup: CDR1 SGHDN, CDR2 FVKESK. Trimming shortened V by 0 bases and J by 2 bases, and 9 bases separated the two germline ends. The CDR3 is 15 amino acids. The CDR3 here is CASSQDNYPTDTQYF. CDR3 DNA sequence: TGTGCCAGCAGCCAAGATAACTACCCCACAGATACGCAGTATTTT.

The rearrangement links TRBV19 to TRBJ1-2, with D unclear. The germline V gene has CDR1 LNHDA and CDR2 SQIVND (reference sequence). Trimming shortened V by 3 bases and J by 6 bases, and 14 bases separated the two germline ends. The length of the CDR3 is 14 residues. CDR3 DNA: TGTGCCAGTAGTATTCCTCGGGGTCTAGATGGCTACACCTTC. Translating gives CASSIPRGLDGYTF.

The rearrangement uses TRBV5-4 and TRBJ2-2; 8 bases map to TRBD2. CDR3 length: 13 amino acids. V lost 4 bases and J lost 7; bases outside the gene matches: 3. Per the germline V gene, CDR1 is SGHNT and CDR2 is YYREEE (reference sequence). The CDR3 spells CASSRTSYGELFF. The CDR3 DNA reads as TGTGCCAGCAGCAGGACTAGCTACGGGGAGCTGTTTTTT.

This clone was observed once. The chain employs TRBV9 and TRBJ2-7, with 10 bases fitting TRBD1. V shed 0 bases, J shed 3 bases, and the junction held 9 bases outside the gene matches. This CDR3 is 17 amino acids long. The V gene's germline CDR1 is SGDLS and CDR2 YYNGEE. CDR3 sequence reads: CASSVGEGDRGFYEQYF. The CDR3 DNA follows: TGTGCCAGCAGCGTAGGCGAAGGGGACAGGGGATTCTACGAGCAGTACTTC.

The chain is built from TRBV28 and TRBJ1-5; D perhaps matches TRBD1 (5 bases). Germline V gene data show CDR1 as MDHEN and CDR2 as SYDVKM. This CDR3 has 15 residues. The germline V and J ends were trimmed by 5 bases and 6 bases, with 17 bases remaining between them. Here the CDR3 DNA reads TGTGCCAGCAGTCCAGGGACTGCTAGAAGTCAGCCCCAGCATTTT. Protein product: CASSPGTARSQPQHF.

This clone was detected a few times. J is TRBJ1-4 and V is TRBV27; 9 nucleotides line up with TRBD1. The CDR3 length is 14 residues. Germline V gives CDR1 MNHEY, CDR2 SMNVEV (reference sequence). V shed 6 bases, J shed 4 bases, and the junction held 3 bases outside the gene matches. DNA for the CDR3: TGTGCCAGCAGGAGGACAGGGGATAATGAAAAACTGTTTTTT. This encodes CASRRTGDNEKLFF.

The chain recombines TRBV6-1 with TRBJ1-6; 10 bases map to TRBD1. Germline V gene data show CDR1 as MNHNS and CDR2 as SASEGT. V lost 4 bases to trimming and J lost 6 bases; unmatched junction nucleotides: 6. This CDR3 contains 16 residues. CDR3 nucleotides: TGTGCCAGCAGTGGGCCGGGACAGGGGTCTAATTCACCCCTCCACTTT. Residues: CASSGPGQGSNSPLHF.

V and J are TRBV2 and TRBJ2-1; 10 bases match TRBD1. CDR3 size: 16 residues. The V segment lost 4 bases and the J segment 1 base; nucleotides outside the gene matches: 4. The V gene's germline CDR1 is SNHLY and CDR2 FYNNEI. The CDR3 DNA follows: TGTGCCAGCAGTGTGACAGGGGGCATGTCCTACAATGAGCAGTTCTTC. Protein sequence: CASSVTGGMSYNEQFF.

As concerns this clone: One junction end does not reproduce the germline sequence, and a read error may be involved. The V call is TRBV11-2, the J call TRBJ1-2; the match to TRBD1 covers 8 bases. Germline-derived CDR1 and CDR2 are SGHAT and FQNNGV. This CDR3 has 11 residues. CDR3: CASSTRDRSFF. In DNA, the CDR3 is TGTGCCAGCAGCACCCGGGACAGGTCGTTCTTC.

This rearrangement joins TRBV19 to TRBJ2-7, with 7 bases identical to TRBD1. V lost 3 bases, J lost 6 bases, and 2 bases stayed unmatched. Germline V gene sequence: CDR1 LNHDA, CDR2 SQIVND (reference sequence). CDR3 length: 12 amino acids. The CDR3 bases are TGTGCCAGTAGTATGACAGGGTTCGAGCAGTACTTC. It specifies CASSMTGFEQYF.